This TCR beta chain was recovered during a study of CD8 T cells in Susac syndrome. Turning to the study itself: Active disease was present in about six of the sequenced Susac syndrome patients, and remission in eight or nine.

The V gene's germline CDR1 is LGHNA and CDR2 YSLEER. V trimming: 2 bases; J trimming: 2 bases; junction bases outside the gene matches: 2. This CDR3 spans 15 amino acids. RNA amounts of roughly 0.5 to 1 ug underwent reverse transcription with random hexamers. The amplification used immunoSEQ multiplex PCR on TCR beta CDR3; it spanned 54 Vbeta and 13 Jbeta. Each CDR3 protein is one row after TCRdb ran MiXCR on the immunoSEQ multiplex PCR reads. The sample lists 95,000 to 150,000 distinct CDR3 sequences; 85% to 95% were seen once. Patients having Susac syndrome satisfied recently defined diagnostic criteria for definite or probable disease. This clonotype showed up just a few times.

The chain carries TRBV4-3 and TRBJ2-7; 11 nucleotides align to TRBD2. The origin of this receptor is a human donor with Susac syndrome. The sequenced material came from CD8+ T cells from PBMCs. DNA for the CDR3: TGCGCCAGCAGCCAAACTAGCGGGGGCGCCTACGAGCAGTACTTC. This translates into CASSQTSGGAYEQYF.